These 30 T cell receptor beta chains were all obtained from the same sample, sequenced in a study of blood T cell repertoires in COVID-19. Libraries were prepared by immunoSEQ multiplex PCR; TCRdb keeps only in-frame clonotypes and omits some of them. The table has hundreds of thousands of clones, about 86% seen once. Sequencing used peripheral blood. The receptors here all came from a woman aged 50 to 60 with acute or convalescent COVID-19.

The V and J genes are TRBV24-1 and TRBJ2-5, with 7 bases lining up with TRBD1. V lost 4 bases and J lost 4; bases outside the gene matches: 8. The CDR3 runs 15 residues. The V gene's germline CDR1 is KGHDR and CDR2 SFDVKD. The CDR3 spells CATSDSDRVGETQYF. The CDR3 nucleotides read TGTGCCACCAGTGACTCCGACAGGGTGGGAGAGACCCAGTACTTC.

Here the CDR3 DNA reads TGTGCCACCAGTGATTTTAACGAGGAGCAGTTCTTC. Its protein product is CATSDFNEEQFF. This chain connects TRBV24-1 to TRBJ2-1; D gene unclear. Trimming took off 1 base at V and 10 bases at J, with 7 bases between the two ends. CDR3 size: 12 residues. Per germline, CDR1 KGHDR and CDR2 SFDVKD.

This clone was seen a single time. This chain uses TRBV18 with TRBJ1-5, with 7 bases lining up with TRBD1. Germline CDR1 KGHSH, CDR2 LQKENI. CDR3 length: 15 amino acids. Losses at the gene ends were 5 bases for V and 4 bases for J; bases not matched to a gene: 8. In DNA form, the CDR3 reads TGTGCCAGCTCAACGTACACAGGGGAAAATCAGCCCCAGCATTTT. Translating gives CASSTYTGENQPQHF.

The chain couples TRBV5-1 to TRBJ1-2; 7 positions agree with TRBD1. CDR3 size: 19 residues. Trimming removed 2 bases from V and 8 bases from J; junction bases left unmatched: 24. CDR1 SGHRS and CDR2 YFSETQ come from the germline V gene. CDR3 bases: TGCGCCAGCAGCTTCGATAAGCTTAGGGGGCGAATTGAGACGTACGGCTACACCTTC. This sequence encodes CASSFDKLRGRIETYGYTF. Combining the CDR3 with reference TRBV5-1 and TRBJ1-2 gives the whole variable domain KAGVTQTPRYLIKTRGQQVTLSCSPISGHRSVSWYQQTPGQGLQFLFEYFSETQRNKGNFPGRFSGRQFSNSRSEMNVSTLELGDSALYLCASSFDKLRGRIETYGYTFGSGTRLTVV.

This chain joins TRBV2 and TRBJ1-2; tentative D call: TRBD1 (6 bases). CDR3 length equals 14 residues. V lost 3 bases to trimming and J lost 3 bases, with 11 bases between them. Germline V gives CDR1 SNHLY, CDR2 FYNNEI. The CDR3 is CASSDSTGYYGYTF. The DNA of the CDR3 is TGTGCCAGCAGTGATTCCACAGGGTACTATGGCTACACCTTC.

The rearrangement joins TRBV15 to TRBJ1-1; TRBD1 is a possible D gene (6 bases). Between the trimmed V and J ends, which lost 5 bases and 3 bases, there was a span of 13 bases. The CDR3 spans 14 residues. The germline V gene has CDR1 LNHNV and CDR2 YYDKDF (reference sequence). The CDR3 sequence is CATSLPDRDTEAFF. CDR3 coding DNA: TGTGCCACCAGCTTACCGGACAGAGACACTGAAGCTTTCTTT.

The chain recombines TRBV5-1 with TRBJ2-5; the D gene is possibly TRBD2 (5 bases). The CDR3 loop spans 13 amino acids. Germline loops: CDR1 SGHRS, CDR2 YFSETQ. V dropped 3 bases and J dropped 2 bases, with 8 bases sitting between them. Here the CDR3 reads CASSSAGQETQYF. In DNA, the CDR3 is TGCGCCAGCAGCTCCGCGGGTCAAGAGACCCAGTACTTC.

This chain connects TRBV2 to TRBJ2-1; TRBD2 matches 11 bases. Trimming at V came to 4 bases and at J to 4 bases, leaving 3 bases not matched to a gene. Germline values: CDR1 SNHLY, CDR2 FYNNEI. CDR3 length equals 15 residues. The chain's CDR3 is CASSVGLADYNEQFF. Written as DNA, the CDR3 is TGTGCCAGCAGTGTGGGACTAGCGGATTACAATGAGCAGTTCTTC. Variable domain in full (rest from reference TRBV2 and TRBJ2-1): EPEVTQTPSHQVTQMGQEVILRCVPISNHLYFYWYRQILGQKVEFLVSFYNNEISEKSEIFDDQFSVERPDGSNFTLKIRSTKLEDSAMYFCASSVGLADYNEQFFGPGTRLTVL.

This chain links TRBV28 with TRBJ2-6; no reliable D call. The germline V and J ends were trimmed by 5 bases and 5 bases, with 10 bases remaining between them. The CDR3 is made up of 14 amino acids. Germline CDR1 is MDHEN and CDR2 is SYDVKM. The CDR3 bases are TGTGCCAGCAGTACAGACACTTGGGCCAACGTCCTGACTTTC. This encodes CASSTDTWANVLTF.

The rearrangement uses TRBV12-5 and TRBJ2-2; 16 nucleotides match TRBD2. The CDR3 extends over 22 amino acids. The germline gives CDR1 LGHNT, CDR2 FRNRAP. The trim removed 0 bases at V and 1 base at J, leaving 11 bases unmatched. The CDR3 bases are TGTGCTAGTGGTTTGGTGGACGGGACTAGCGGGAGGGCCAGGAAGAACACCGGGGAGCTGTTTTTT. It translates to CASGLVDGTSGRARKNTGELFF.

The V gene is TRBV20-1, the J gene TRBJ2-1, with D possibly TRBD2 on 6 matching bases. V lost 3 bases and J lost 8, with 14 bases in between. The CDR3 consists of 13 residues. CDR1 DFQATT and CDR2 SNEGSKA come from the germline V gene (reference sequence). Here the CDR3 reads CSASIGGTDEQFF. The DNA for the CDR3 is TGCAGTGCTAGTATAGGAGGGACCGATGAGCAGTTCTTC.

This clone was counted a single time. J is TRBJ1-1 and V is TRBV12-3 or TRBV12-4; TRBD1 aligns across 7 bases. The V and J ends lost 5 bases and 6 bases, in that order; junction bases with no gene match: 0. This CDR3 comprises 11 residues. For the CDR3, the DNA is TGTGCCAGCAGTGACAGGGCTGAAGCTTTCTTT. Translating gives CASSDRAEAFF.

This clone was detected a few times. The rearrangement uses TRBV27 and TRBJ1-2; D ambiguous. The CDR3 spans 12 residues. Trimming stripped 5 bases from V and 8 bases from J, with 12 bases between. Per the germline V gene, CDR1 is MNHEY and CDR2 is SMNVEV (reference sequence). The CDR3 coding sequence is TGTGCCAGCAGTCCCCCCCGGGGAGGCTACACCTTC. This codes for CASSPPRGGYTF.

The V and J genes are TRBV6-1 and TRBJ2-1; no definite D call. The CDR3 totals 12 residues. V dropped 3 bases and J dropped 6 bases, with 6 bases sitting between them. Germline CDR1 is MNHNS and CDR2 is SASEGT. The CDR3, as DNA: TGTGCCAGCAGTGACAGATTCAATGAGCAGTTCTTC. Its translation: CASSDRFNEQFF.

The chain recombines TRBV18 with TRBJ1-1, with unresolved D. The ends were cut back, 3 bases at V and 7 bases at J, with 15 bases in the middle. CDR3 length: 14 residues. Germline-derived CDR1 and CDR2 are KGHSH and LQKENI. This chain's CDR3 is CASSPEGTAFEAFF. CDR3 in DNA: TGTGCCAGCTCACCCGAGGGCACCGCATTTGAAGCTTTCTTT.

The V call is TRBV6-4, the J call TRBJ2-7; 9 bases are shared with TRBD2. Germline lookup yields CDR1 MRHNA and CDR2 SNTAGT. This CDR3 contains 14 residues. V was pared by 3 bases and J by 6 bases, with 6 bases of the junction left unmatched. CDR3 residues: CASSEYSGRSEQYF. CDR3 DNA sequence: TGTGCCAGCAGTGAGTATAGCGGGAGATCCGAGCAGTACTTC.

This clone was detected only once. V gene TRBV5-1 combines with J gene TRBJ1-1, with D hard to call. The V gene's germline CDR1 is SGHRS and CDR2 YFSETQ. This CDR3 is built from 15 residues. The V end lost 0 bases, the J end lost 0 bases, and 9 bases lay between the germline ends. Here the CDR3 reads CASSLVQSMNTEAFF. DNA of the CDR3: TGCGCCAGCAGCTTGGTACAGAGCATGAACACTGAAGCTTTCTTT.

This clone was detected many times. Other DNA sequences from this sample encode an identical CDR3 as well. This chain connects TRBV28 to TRBJ1-1; 7 bases match TRBD1. The V gene end was trimmed by 6 bases and the J gene end by 3 bases; junction bases not matched to a gene: 7. Germline V lookup: CDR1 MDHEN, CDR2 SYDVKM. The CDR3 loop spans 14 amino acids. CDR3: CASSLGGSDTEAFF. Here the CDR3 DNA reads TGTGCCAGCAGCCTAGGGGGCAGCGACACTGAAGCTTTCTTT.

This sequence joins TRBV5-1 and TRBJ2-7; TRBD1 agrees at 10 bases. V shed 3 bases, J shed 6 bases, and the junction held 9 bases outside the gene matches. Germline V gives CDR1 SGHRS, CDR2 YFSETQ. This CDR3 spans 15 amino acids. The CDR3 nucleotides are TGCGCCAGCAGCTCGACGCTGACAGGGGGCGGCGAGCAGTACTTC. Protein: CASSSTLTGGGEQYF.

The rearrangement links TRBV27 to TRBJ2-1; 8 bases are shared with TRBD1. V gave up 6 bases and J gave up 1 base; unmatched junction bases: 5. Germline assignment: CDR1 MNHEY and CDR2 SMNVEV (reference sequence). This CDR3 contains 15 residues. This CDR3 is CASSPDRGSYNEQFF. The CDR3 coding sequence is TGTGCCAGCAGCCCTGACAGGGGTTCCTACAATGAGCAGTTCTTC.

V is TRBV2 and J is TRBJ1-1, with D uncertain. This CDR3 contains 10 residues. V was cut by 9 bases and J by 10 bases, with 12 bases left in between. Looked up from germline, CDR1 is SNHLY and CDR2 is FYNNEI. The CDR3 spells CARTGEGAFF. CDR3 DNA sequence: TGTGCCAGGACCGGGGAAGGAGCTTTCTTT.

This sequence joins TRBV6-4 and TRBJ1-1, with D possibly matching TRBD1 (5 bases). Trimming left V 2 bases short and J 7 bases short, with 17 bases between. Germline values: CDR1 MRHNA, CDR2 SNTAGT. There are 15 residues in the CDR3. CDR3 nucleotide sequence: TGTGCCAGCAGTGACCCCTCGTTAACGGGGGGTGAAGCTTTCTTT. This translates into CASSDPSLTGGEAFF.

The chain joins TRBV7-2 to TRBJ2-3, with 16 bases identical to TRBD2. CDR1 and CDR2 from the germline V gene are SGHTA and FQGNSA. The trim removed 4 bases at V and 5 bases at J, leaving 9 bases unmatched. This CDR3 has 18 residues. As DNA, the CDR3 is TGTGCCAGCAGCTCGTTCGGGACTAGCGGGAGGGGAGGAGATACGCAGTATTTT. Its translation: CASSSFGTSGRGGDTQYF.

This clone turned up a few times. The chain recombines TRBV9 with TRBJ1-2; weak D call: TRBD1 (6 bases). Trimming pared 3 bases from V and 6 bases from J, leaving 18 bases between. The CDR3 sequence is 15 residues long. In germline, CDR1 is SGDLS, CDR2 YYNGEE. CDR3 loop: CASSADRNYKHGYTF. The DNA of the CDR3 is TGTGCCAGCAGCGCCGACAGGAACTATAAGCATGGCTACACCTTC.

The chain carries TRBV5-6 and TRBJ2-3, with TRBD2 identical over 8 bases. The junction had 9 bases not matched to a gene; V was cut back by 4 bases and J by 2 bases. The CDR3 sequence is 16 residues long. The germline V gene encodes CDR1 SGHDT and CDR2 YYEEEE. CDR3 loop: CASSPRAGGLTDTQYF. The CDR3 DNA sequence: TGTGCCAGCAGCCCTAGGGCGGGAGGACTCACAGATACGCAGTATTTT.

This clone was detected only once. V gene TRBV27 combines with J gene TRBJ1-6; D might be TRBD1 (6 bases). V was trimmed by 7 bases and J by 7 bases, leaving 20 bases between them. CDR1 is MNHEY, CDR2 SMNVEV, per germline (reference sequence). This CDR3 has 16 residues. This CDR3 reads CASIYNPTGTNSPLHF. CDR3 DNA sequence: TGTGCCAGCATTTACAACCCAACAGGGACGAATTCACCCCTCCACTTT.

This clone occurred once. The chain recombines TRBV11-2 with TRBJ2-1, with D perhaps TRBD1 (5 bases). This CDR3 is built from 15 residues. Germline loops: CDR1 SGHAT, CDR2 FQNNGV. The V end lost 1 base, the J end lost 5 bases, and 12 bases lay between the germline ends. The CDR3 reads CASSLVRGANNEQFF. The CDR3, as DNA: TGTGCCAGCAGCTTAGTTCGTGGGGCCAACAATGAGCAGTTCTTC. Based on the CDR3 plus reference TRBV11-2 and TRBJ2-1, the full variable domain is EAGVAQSPRYKIIEKRQSVAFWCNPISGHATLYWYQQILGQGPKLLIQFQNNGVVDDSQLPKDRFSAERLKGVDSTLKIQPAKLEDSAVYLCASSLVRGANNEQFFGPGTRLTVL.

The V and J genes are TRBV27 and TRBJ1-1, with D perhaps TRBD1 (6 bases). The CDR3 runs to 15 residues. Germline V gives CDR1 MNHEY, CDR2 SMNVEV (reference sequence). Trimming stripped 5 bases from V and 7 bases from J, with 20 bases between. In nucleotides, the CDR3 is TGTGCCAGCAGTCCTTCATCTTGGGGGCGAAGTGAAGCTTTCTTT. This encodes CASSPSSWGRSEAFF.

The genes are TRBV18 and TRBJ1-4; TRBD1 aligns across 7 bases. With 5 bases clipped from V and 3 bases from J, the junction kept 12 bases outside the gene matches. The germline CDR1 and CDR2 sequences are KGHSH and LQKENI. The CDR3 is made up of 17 amino acids. The CDR3 sequence: CASSSRTGIAANEKLFF. CDR3 nucleotides: TGTGCCAGCTCATCCCGGACAGGTATAGCGGCTAATGAAAAACTGTTTTTT.

The chain is built from TRBV9 and TRBJ1-1; a possible D gene is TRBD1 (6 bases). This CDR3 region has 15 residues. Trimming took off 0 bases at V and 3 bases at J, with 12 bases between the two ends. CDR1 is SGDLS and CDR2 is YYNGEE in the germline V gene. CDR3 bases: TGTGCCAGCAGCGTAGGGGGGCTTTCGTACACTGAAGCTTTCTTT. Amino acids: CASSVGGLSYTEAFF.